One sample yielded the 17 T cell receptor beta chains listed below, sequenced in a study of sequential checkpoint blockade in melanoma. This table comes from immunoSEQ multiplex PCR, and its TCRdb copy is limited to in-frame clones, with some not included. The sample gives some 30,000 clones, around nine tenths of which show up once; around 23% is in the top ten. The treatment here: randomized to nivolumab then ipilimumab (arm A) or the reverse (arm B). This material consisted of CD8+ T cells sorted from blood (inferred from file names), taken from a patient given nivolumab and ipilimumab in sequence. These receptors were collected from a human donor with melanoma.

Comment on this clone: Different DNA sequences within this sample yield the same CDR3. The chain uses TRBV28 and TRBJ2-7; 9 nucleotides line up with TRBD2. V shed 6 bases and J 0 bases; nucleotides not matched to a gene: 3. The germline gives CDR1 MDHEN, CDR2 SYDVKM. This CDR3 has 14 amino acids. CDR3 in DNA: TGTGCCAGCAGCCTAGCGGGGAGCTCCTACGAGCAGTACTTC. Translating gives CASSLAGSSYEQYF.

The genes are TRBV30 and TRBJ2-7; the D is unclear. The CDR3 has 10 residues. The V end lost 3 bases, the J end lost 5 bases, and 5 bases lay between the germline ends. Germline V lookup: CDR1 GTSNPN, CDR2 SVGIG (reference sequence). CDR3 bases: TGTGCCTGGAGAATCAACGAGCAGTACTTC. Amino acid sequence: CAWRINEQYF. The full variable domain, with the rest looked up from reference TRBV30 and TRBJ2-7, is SQTIHQWPATLVQPVGSPLSLECTVEGTSNPNLYWYRQAAGRGLQLLFYSVGIGQISSEVPQNLSASRPQDRQFILSSKKLLLSDSGFYLCAWRINEQYFGPGTRLTVT.

This clone appeared a few times. This CDR3 is CASSSTGPGDTEAFF. The CDR3 DNA reads TGTGCCAGCAGCTCGACAGGGCCGGGGGACACTGAAGCTTTCTTT. This chain joins TRBV7-4 and TRBJ1-1, with 7 bases identical to TRBD1. J gave up 3 bases and V 4 bases, and 8 bases lay outside the gene matches. CDR1 SGHVT and CDR2 SQSDAQ come from the germline V gene. There are 15 residues in the CDR3.

This clone is medium-sized in the sample. This rearrangement joins TRBV7-6 to TRBJ2-1; a weak D match, TRBD1 (6 bases). This CDR3 contains 12 residues. The V gene lost 5 bases and the J gene lost 9 bases, with 11 bases spanning the gap. Germline CDR1 reads SGHVS; CDR2 reads FNYEAQ. The CDR3 sequence is CASSPQGFEQFF. The CDR3 DNA sequence: TGTGCCAGCAGCCCCCAGGGGTTTGAGCAGTTCTTC.

The J gene is TRBJ2-5, the V gene TRBV28, with D maybe TRBD1 (5 bases). The germline CDR1 and CDR2 sequences are MDHEN and SYDVKM. This CDR3 comprises 18 residues. Trimming took 4 bases from V and 5 from J, leaving 26 bases between them. The CDR3 protein is CASSWEREQAIPTETQYF. The CDR3 nucleotides are TGTGCCAGCAGTTGGGAAAGGGAACAGGCGATCCCCACGGAGACCCAGTACTTC.

This chain links TRBV7-9 with TRBJ2-1, with D possibly being TRBD1 (6 bases). The germline gives CDR1 SEHNR, CDR2 FQNEAQ (reference sequence). This CDR3 comprises 15 residues. V was shortened by 5 bases and J by 5 bases, with 16 bases between the two germline ends. CDR3 nucleotide sequence: TGTGCCAGCAGCCACCCGCAGGGGATGAACAATGAGCAGTTCTTC. This encodes CASSHPQGMNNEQFF.

The V call is TRBV27, the J call TRBJ2-1; 9 bases are a match to TRBD1. CDR1 is MNHEY and CDR2 is SMNVEV in the germline V gene (reference sequence). V lost 3 bases and J lost 10; bases outside the gene matches: 13. The CDR3 contains 16 residues. The CDR3 bases are TGTGCCAGCAGTTTTAGTTGGACAGGGGCTTTAGGGGAGCAGTTCTTC. Its protein product is CASSFSWTGALGEQFF.

This chain links TRBV4-1 with TRBJ2-7; 9 bases align to TRBD2. V lost 0 bases, J lost 7 bases, and 4 bases stayed unmatched. The germline gives CDR1 MGHRA, CDR2 YSYEKL. This CDR3 comprises 14 residues. As DNA, the CDR3 is TGCGCCAGCAGCCAAGAAGGCGGGAGGGGGGAGCAGTACTTC. This encodes CASSQEGGRGEQYF.

There are a few counts of this clone. The chain's CDR3 is CASSEGQTYNSPLHF. The CDR3 DNA follows: TGTGCCAGCAGCGAGGGACAGACCTATAATTCACCCCTCCACTTT. The chain has TRBV9 and TRBJ1-6; TRBD1 matches 7 bases. The V gene end was trimmed by 3 bases and the J gene end by 2 bases; junction bases not matched to a gene: 2. CDR1 and CDR2 from the germline V gene are SGDLS and YYNGEE. CDR3 length: 15 residues. Drawing the rest from reference TRBV9 and TRBJ1-6, the complete variable domain is DSGVTQTPKHLITATGQRVTLRCSPRSGDLSVYWYQQSLDQGLQFLIQYYNGEERAKGNILERFSAQQFPDLHSELNLSSLELGDSALYFCASSEGQTYNSPLHFGNGTRLTVT.

The genes are TRBV5-3 and TRBJ1-5, with TRBD1 identical over 11 bases. TRBV5-3 is an ORF; its function is uncertain. V lost 4 bases and J lost 2; bases outside the gene matches: 8. The CDR3 contains 17 residues. The CDR3 region has the DNA TGTGCCAGAAGCGGAGAGGACAGGGGGCGAGGCAATCAGCCCCAGCATTTT. This gives the protein CARSGEDRGRGNQPQHF.

The chain employs TRBV9 and TRBJ2-7; D remains unclear. V lost 4 bases to trimming and J lost 6 bases, with 17 bases between them. The CDR3 covers 14 residues. The germline V gene encodes CDR1 SGDLS and CDR2 YYNGEE. CDR3 bases: TGTGCCAGCAGCCTCGAGGTCTCTGACCGCGAGCAGTACTTC. This encodes CASSLEVSDREQYF.

The V and J genes are TRBV9 and TRBJ2-5, with a possible D match to TRBD2 (6 bases). The V and J ends lost 2 bases and 7 bases respectively, with 12 bases between them. Germline V CDR1 and CDR2: SGDLS, YYNGEE. The CDR3 consists of 13 residues. CDR3 residues: CASSVGTRGTQYF. The CDR3 DNA follows: TGTGCCAGCAGCGTCGGGACTCGGGGGACCCAGTACTTC. Based on the CDR3 plus reference TRBV9 and TRBJ2-5, the full variable domain is DSGVTQTPKHLITATGQRVTLRCSPRSGDLSVYWYQQSLDQGLQFLIQYYNGEERAKGNILERFSAQQFPDLHSELNLSSLELGDSALYFCASSVGTRGTQYFGPGTRLLVL.

The CDR3 region is CATSPQDRGSDTGELFF. In nucleotides, the CDR3 is TGTGCCACCAGCCCCCAGGACAGGGGAAGCGACACCGGGGAGCTGTTTTTT. The V call is TRBV15, the J call TRBJ2-2, with 9 bases lining up with TRBD1. The V gene end was trimmed by 5 bases and the J gene end by 3 bases; junction bases not matched to a gene: 10. The germline V gene encodes CDR1 LNHNV and CDR2 YYDKDF (reference sequence). CDR3 length: 17 residues.

The gene calls are TRBV7-8 and TRBJ2-4, with D maybe TRBD2 (5 bases). Per germline, CDR1 SGHVS and CDR2 FQNEAQ. V lost 1 base and J 9 bases, leaving 7 bases between the germline ends. The CDR3 extends over 12 amino acids. CDR3 residues: CASSLDEGIQYF. In DNA, the CDR3 is TGTGCCAGCAGCTTAGATGAGGGCATTCAGTACTTC.

The rearrangement links TRBV4-3 to TRBJ2-3; 7 bases line up with TRBD2. V shed 5 bases and J 1 base; nucleotides not matched to a gene: 15. This CDR3 is 18 amino acids long. CDR1 is LGHNA and CDR2 is YSLEER in the germline V gene. Here the CDR3 DNA reads TGCGCCAGCAGCGGGGGGGGGTGGGGATCTGAGGGCACAGATACGCAGTATTTT. This encodes CASSGGGWGSEGTDTQYF.

The genes are TRBV4-2 and TRBJ2-7; no firm D call. V shed 0 bases and J shed 2 bases, with 8 bases lying between them. The germline V gene has CDR1 LGHNA and CDR2 YNFKEQ. The length of the CDR3 is 14 residues. The CDR3 here is CASSQDIQTYEQYF. CDR3 DNA sequence: TGTGCCAGCAGCCAAGATATTCAGACCTACGAGCAGTACTTC.

This clone has a handful of counts. This rearrangement joins TRBV19 to TRBJ2-1; D possibly corresponds to TRBD2 (6 bases). The CDR3 has 14 residues. In germline, CDR1 is LNHDA, CDR2 SQIVND (reference sequence). V was shortened by 5 bases and J by 3 bases, with 11 bases between the two germline ends. The CDR3 reads CASSPTGGYNEQFF. As DNA, the CDR3 is TGTGCCAGTAGTCCCACCGGGGGCTACAATGAGCAGTTCTTC.